This T cell receptor (beta chain) stems from a study of T cells in localized non-small cell lung cancer. Findings and caveats of the study: A median of around 60 clones ranked among the top 100 in tumor appeared in adjacent lung. Uninvolved adjacent lung, not tumor, had the highest T cell clonality. Higher adjacent-lung clonality was associated with shorter survival.

This clone was seen only once. Its antigen is unknown. V lost 0 bases and J 3 bases, leaving 14 bases between the germline ends. CDR1 and CDR2 from the germline V gene are GTSNPN and SVGIG (reference sequence). This CDR3 has 15 amino acids. Sequenced by immunoSEQ multiplex PCR; TCRdb stores in-frame clones only, minus some. The table shows about 40,000 clones, with 70% to 90% occurring only once. This clonotype was sampled from a man aged 18 to 49 with stage I lung adenocarcinoma. The J gene is TRBJ1-2, the V gene TRBV30; tentatively, D is TRBD1 (5 bases). Material: peripheral blood, obtained before any cancer treatment. CDR3 amino acids: CAWSVLGGPDYGYTF. CDR3 bases: TGTGCCTGGAGTGTTCTGGGGGGACCGGACTATGGCTACACCTTC.